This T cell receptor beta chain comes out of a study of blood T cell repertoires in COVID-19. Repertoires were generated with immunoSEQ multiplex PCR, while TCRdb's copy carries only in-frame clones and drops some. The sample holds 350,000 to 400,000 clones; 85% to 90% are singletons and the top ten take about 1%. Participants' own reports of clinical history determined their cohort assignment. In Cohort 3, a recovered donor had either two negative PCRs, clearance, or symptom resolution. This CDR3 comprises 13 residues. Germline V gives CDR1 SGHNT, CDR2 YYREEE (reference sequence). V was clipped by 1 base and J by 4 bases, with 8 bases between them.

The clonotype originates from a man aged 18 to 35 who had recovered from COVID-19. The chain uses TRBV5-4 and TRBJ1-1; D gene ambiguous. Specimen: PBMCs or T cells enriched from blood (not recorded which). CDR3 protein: CASSLRGITEAFF. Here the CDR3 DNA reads TGTGCCAGCAGCTTGCGAGGGATCACTGAAGCTTTCTTT.